A single T cell receptor beta chain is shown here with its context. Germline CDR1 is GTSNPN and CDR2 is SVGIG (reference sequence). CDR3 size: 11 residues. Trimming stripped 3 bases from V and 7 bases from J, with 10 bases between. The sample comes from a study of cytomegalovirus exposure and HLA in healthy donors. 60 Vbeta and 13 Jbeta primers were used in PCR. Produced via immunoSEQ multiplex PCR; TCRdb's table is partial and in-frame only. The sample contains roughly 100,000 clones, about 80% of which appear only once. The rearrangement joins TRBV30 to TRBJ2-7, with a tentative D call TRBD2 (6 bases). Sequenced input: PBMCs. This receptor was identified in a woman in her late teens or twenties in good health and CMV-seropositive. The CDR3 coding sequence is TGTGCCTGGAGCGGGACTTCTGAGCAGTACTTC. Translating gives CAWSGTSEQYF.